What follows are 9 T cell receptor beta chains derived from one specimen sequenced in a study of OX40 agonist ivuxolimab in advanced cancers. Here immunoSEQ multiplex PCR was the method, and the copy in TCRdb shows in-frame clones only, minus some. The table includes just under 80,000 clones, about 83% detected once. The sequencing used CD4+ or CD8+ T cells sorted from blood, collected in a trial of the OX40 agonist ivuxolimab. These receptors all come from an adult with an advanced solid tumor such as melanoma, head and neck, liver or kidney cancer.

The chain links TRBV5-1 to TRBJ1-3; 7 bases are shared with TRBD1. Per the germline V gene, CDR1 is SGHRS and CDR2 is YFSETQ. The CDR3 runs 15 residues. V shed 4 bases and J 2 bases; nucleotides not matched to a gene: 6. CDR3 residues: CASSPTGSAGNTIYF. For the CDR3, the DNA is TGCGCCAGCAGCCCGACAGGGAGTGCTGGAAACACCATATATTTT. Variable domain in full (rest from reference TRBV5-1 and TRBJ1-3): KAGVTQTPRYLIKTRGQQVTLSCSPISGHRSVSWYQQTPGQGLQFLFEYFSETQRNKGNFPGRFSGRQFSNSRSEMNVSTLELGDSALYLCASSPTGSAGNTIYFGEGSWLTVV.

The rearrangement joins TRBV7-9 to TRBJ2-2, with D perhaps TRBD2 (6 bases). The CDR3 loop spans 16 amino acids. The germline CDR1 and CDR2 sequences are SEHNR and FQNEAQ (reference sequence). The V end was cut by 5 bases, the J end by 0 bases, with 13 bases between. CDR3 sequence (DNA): TGTGCCAGCAGCCCCCGGAGGGGATCGAACACCGGGGAGCTGTTTTTT. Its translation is CASSPRRGSNTGELFF.

CDR3 protein: CASSPQEAGAWGEQYF. The CDR3 DNA reads as TGTGCCAGCAGTCCCCAGGAGGCGGGGGCCTGGGGCGAGCAGTACTTC. The V call is TRBV7-9, the J call TRBJ2-7; D perhaps matches TRBD2 (7 bases). The CDR3 has 16 residues. Germline assignment: CDR1 SEHNR and CDR2 FQNEAQ (reference sequence). V was trimmed by 6 bases and J by 6 bases, leaving 24 bases between them.

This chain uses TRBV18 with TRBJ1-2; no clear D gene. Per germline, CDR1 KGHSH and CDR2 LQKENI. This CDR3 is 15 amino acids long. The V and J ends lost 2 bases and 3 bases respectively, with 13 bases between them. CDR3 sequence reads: CASSPGIGRDYGYTF. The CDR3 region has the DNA TGTGCCAGCTCACCAGGTATCGGGAGGGACTATGGCTACACCTTC. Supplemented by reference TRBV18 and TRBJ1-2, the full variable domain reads NAGVMQNPRHLVRRRGQEARLRCSPMKGHSHVYWYRQLPEEGLKFMVYLQKENIIDESGMPKERFSAEFPKEGPSILRIQQVVRGDSAAYFCASSPGIGRDYGYTFGSGTRLTVV.

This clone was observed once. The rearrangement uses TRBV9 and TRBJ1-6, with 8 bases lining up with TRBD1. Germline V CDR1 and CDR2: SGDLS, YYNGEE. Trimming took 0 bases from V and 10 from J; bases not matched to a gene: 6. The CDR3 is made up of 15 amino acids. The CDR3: CASSVGGTGASPLHF. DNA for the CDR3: TGTGCCAGCAGCGTAGGAGGGACAGGAGCATCACCCCTCCACTTT. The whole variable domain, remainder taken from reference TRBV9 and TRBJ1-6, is DSGVTQTPKHLITATGQRVTLRCSPRSGDLSVYWYQQSLDQGLQFLIQYYNGEERAKGNILERFSAQQFPDLHSELNLSSLELGDSALYFCASSVGGTGASPLHFGNGTRLTVT.

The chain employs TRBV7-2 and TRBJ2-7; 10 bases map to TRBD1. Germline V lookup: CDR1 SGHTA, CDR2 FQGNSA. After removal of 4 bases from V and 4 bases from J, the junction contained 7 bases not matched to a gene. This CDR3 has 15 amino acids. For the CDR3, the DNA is TGTGCCAGCAGCTCCTCGACAGGGGGCAATTACGAGCAGTACTTC. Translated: CASSSSTGGNYEQYF.

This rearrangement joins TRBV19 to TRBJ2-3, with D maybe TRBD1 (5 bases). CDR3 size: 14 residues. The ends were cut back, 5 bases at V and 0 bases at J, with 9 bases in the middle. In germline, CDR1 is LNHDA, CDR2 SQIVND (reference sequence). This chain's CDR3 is CASSSQGSTDTQYF. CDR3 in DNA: TGTGCCAGTAGTTCCCAGGGAAGCACAGATACGCAGTATTTT.

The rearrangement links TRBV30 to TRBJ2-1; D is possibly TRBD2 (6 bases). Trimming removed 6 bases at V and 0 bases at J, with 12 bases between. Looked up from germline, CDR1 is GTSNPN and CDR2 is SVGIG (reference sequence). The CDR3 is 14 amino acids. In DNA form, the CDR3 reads TGTGCCTGTCGGGACTGGGGCTCCTACAATGAGCAGTTCTTC. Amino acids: CACRDWGSYNEQFF.

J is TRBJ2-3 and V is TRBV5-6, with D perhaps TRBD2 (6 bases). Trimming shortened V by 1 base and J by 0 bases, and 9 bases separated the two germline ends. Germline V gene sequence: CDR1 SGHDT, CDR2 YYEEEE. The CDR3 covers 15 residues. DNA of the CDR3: TGTGCCAGCAGCTTGAGGCGGGGAAGCACAGATACGCAGTATTTT. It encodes CASSLRRGSTDTQYF. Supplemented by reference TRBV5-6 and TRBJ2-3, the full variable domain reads DAGVTQSPTHLIKTRGQQVTLRCSPKSGHDTVSWYQQALGQGPQFIFQYYEEEERQRGNFPDRFSGHQFPNYSSELNVNALLLGDSALYLCASSLRRGSTDTQYFGPGTRLTVL.